The rows below give T cell receptor beta chains drawn from one sample of a study of technical replicates of blood from several donors. Sequenced by immunoSEQ multiplex PCR; TCRdb stores in-frame clones only, minus some. The sample lists roughly 79,000 clones, just over 95% occurring once. Sample: T cells isolated from PBMCs. The origin of the receptors is a human donor in good health. CDR3s leave out the opening cysteine and the closing phenylalanine or tryptophan. A D gene is named only where the DNA matches it firmly.

TRBV4-3,TRBJ2-7,TRBD2,ASSQRTSGRADEQY
TRBV6-5,TRBJ1-2,.,ATGLNLGYGYT
TRBV5-1,TRBJ2-5,TRBD1,ASSLTRTGGGGETQY
TRBV7-9,TRBJ2-5,.,ASSRTAQETQY
TRBV27,TRBJ1-2,.,ASSWDRGSSGYT
TRBV5-4,TRBJ2-2,.,ASSPPLNTGELF
TRBV7-9,TRBJ1-1,.,ASSPVPEAF
TRBV28,TRBJ2-5,TRBD2,ASSPPGYAGGQETQY
TRBV2,TRBJ2-3,TRBD2,ASSRFSGITDTQY
TRBV30,TRBJ1-1,.,AWRKGQIAEAF
TRBV6-5,TRBJ2-5,.,ASSYSTASETQY
TRBV30,TRBJ1-2,TRBD1,AWRPQGAAYGYT
TRBV5-1,TRBJ1-2,.,ASNTTGTRGYT
TRBV27,TRBJ1-2,.,ASSSYSTINYGYT
TRBV7-6,TRBJ2-3,.,ASSSNWATDTQY
TRBV7-2,TRBJ2-7,.,ASSLSRGSSEQY
TRBV27,TRBJ2-1,.,ASSLDRTSYNEQF
TRBV2,TRBJ2-1,.,AFASSYNEQF
TRBV6-1,TRBJ2-4,TRBD2,EVSAGGNIQY
TRBV6-6,TRBJ1-2,TRBD1,ASSSGDRLGGYT
TRBV6-5,TRBJ2-3,TRBD1,ATMGQGIADTQY
TRBV7-8,TRBJ2-7,.,ASSLEDSHRYEQY
TRBV2,TRBJ2-2,.,ASSAPGRRTGELF
TRBV28,TRBJ2-1,.,ASSFFYEQF
TRBV29-1,TRBJ2-5,TRBD2,SVEAGGKETQY
TRBV6-5,TRBJ2-1,TRBD2,ASSPILSGGKF
TRBV5-8,TRBJ2-7,.,ASRLTGYEQY
TRBV5-4,TRBJ2-5,.,ASGEVGETQY
TRBV5-4,TRBJ1-1,TRBD1,ASSVQGVFGTEAF
TRBV30,TRBJ1-1,.,AWRGGPGEAF
TRBV5-6,TRBJ2-7,.,ASSFSETYEQY
TRBV7-2,TRBJ2-7,.,ASSSLSYEQY
TRBV7-2,TRBJ2-7,TRBD2,ASSSAPSGGRDEQY
TRBV6-5,TRBJ2-7,TRBD1,ASSLTGGHEQY
TRBV14,TRBJ2-7,TRBD2,ASNLAGGNGEQY
TRBV7-2,TRBJ1-1,TRBD1,ASSLVGQAGTEAF
TRBV5-1,TRBJ2-7,.,ASSLGSGHYYEQY
TRBV6-1,TRBJ2-7,.,ASSAYQTGAYEQY
TRBV5-4,TRBJ2-1,TRBD2,ASSAGTSGRAHEQF
TRBV10-3,TRBJ1-2,.,AISELGGYGYT
TRBV21-1,TRBJ1-1,.,ASSKGSRLRMNTEAF
TRBV5-1,TRBJ2-5,.,ASMASASQETQY
TRBV9,TRBJ2-1,.,ASSVSGLSYNEQF
TRBV6-5,TRBJ2-1,TRBD2,ASSFREDYNEQF